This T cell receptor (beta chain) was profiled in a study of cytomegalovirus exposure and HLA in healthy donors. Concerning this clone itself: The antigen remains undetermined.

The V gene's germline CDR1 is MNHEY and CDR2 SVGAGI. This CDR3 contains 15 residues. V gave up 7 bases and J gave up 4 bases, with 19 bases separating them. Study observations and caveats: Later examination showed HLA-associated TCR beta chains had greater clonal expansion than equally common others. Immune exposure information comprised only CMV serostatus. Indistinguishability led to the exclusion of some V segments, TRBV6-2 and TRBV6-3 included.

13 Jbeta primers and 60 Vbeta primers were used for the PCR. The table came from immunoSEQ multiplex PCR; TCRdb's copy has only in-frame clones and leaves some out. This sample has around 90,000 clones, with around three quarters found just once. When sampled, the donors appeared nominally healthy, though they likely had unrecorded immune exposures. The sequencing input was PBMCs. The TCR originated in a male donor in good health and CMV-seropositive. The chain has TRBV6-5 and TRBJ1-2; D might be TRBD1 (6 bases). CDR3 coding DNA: TGTGCCAGCACCCAGGACATCACAGGGAGCTATGGCTACACCTTC. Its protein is CASTQDITGSYGYTF.